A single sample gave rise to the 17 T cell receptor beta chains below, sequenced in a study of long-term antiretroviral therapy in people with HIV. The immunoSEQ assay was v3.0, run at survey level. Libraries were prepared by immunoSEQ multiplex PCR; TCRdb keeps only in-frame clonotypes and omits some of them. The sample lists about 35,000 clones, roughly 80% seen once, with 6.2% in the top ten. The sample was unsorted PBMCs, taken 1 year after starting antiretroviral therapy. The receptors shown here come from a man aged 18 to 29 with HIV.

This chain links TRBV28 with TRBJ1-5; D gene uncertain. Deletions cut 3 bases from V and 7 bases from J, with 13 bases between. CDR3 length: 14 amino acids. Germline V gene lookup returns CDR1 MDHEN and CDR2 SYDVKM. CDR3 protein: CASSLDGLGQPQHF. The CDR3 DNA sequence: TGTGCCAGCAGTTTGGACGGGCTCGGGCAGCCCCAGCATTTT. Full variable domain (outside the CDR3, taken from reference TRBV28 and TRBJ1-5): DVKVTQSSRYLVKRTGEKVFLECVQDMDHENMFWYRQDPGLGLRLIYFSYDVKMKEKGDIPEGYSVSREKKERFSLILESASTNQTSMYLCASSLDGLGQPQHFGDGTRLSIL.

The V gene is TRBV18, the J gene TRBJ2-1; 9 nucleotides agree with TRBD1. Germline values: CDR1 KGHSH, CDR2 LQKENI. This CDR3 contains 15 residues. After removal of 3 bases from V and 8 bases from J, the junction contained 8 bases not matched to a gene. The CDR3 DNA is TGTGCCAGCTCACCGGGACAGGGACGATTTGATGAGCAGTTCTTC. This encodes CASSPGQGRFDEQFF.

For the CDR3, the DNA is TGTGCCAGCAGCTTGGGGAGTAGGGACAAACTGTTTTTT. This gives the protein CASSLGSRDKLFF. This sequence joins TRBV5-5 and TRBJ1-4, with TRBD1 as a possible D gene (5 bases). Deletions cut 0 bases from V and 11 bases from J, with 11 bases between. The CDR3 contains 13 residues. Germline V lookup: CDR1 SGHKS, CDR2 YYEKEE (reference sequence).

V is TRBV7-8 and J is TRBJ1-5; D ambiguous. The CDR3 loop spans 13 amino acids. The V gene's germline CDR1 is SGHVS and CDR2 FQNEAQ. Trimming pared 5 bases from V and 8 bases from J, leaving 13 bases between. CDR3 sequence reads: CASSPTGNKPQHF. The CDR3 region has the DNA TGTGCCAGCAGCCCCACTGGGAACAAGCCCCAGCATTTT.

The CDR3 protein is CASSARTENTEAFF. The CDR3 coding sequence is TGTGCCAGCAGCGCCCGTACAGAGAACACTGAAGCTTTCTTT. J is TRBJ1-1 and V is TRBV9, with D unresolved. The V end was cut by 3 bases, the J end by 1 base, with 10 bases between. CDR1 is SGDLS and CDR2 is YYNGEE in the germline V gene. The CDR3 contains 14 residues.

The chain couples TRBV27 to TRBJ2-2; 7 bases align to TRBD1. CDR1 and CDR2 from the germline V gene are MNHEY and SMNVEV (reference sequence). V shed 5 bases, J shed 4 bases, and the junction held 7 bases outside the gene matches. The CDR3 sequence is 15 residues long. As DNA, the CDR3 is TGTGCCAGCAGTCCCTACAGGGGAAGCACCGGGGAGCTGTTTTTT. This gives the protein CASSPYRGSTGELFF.

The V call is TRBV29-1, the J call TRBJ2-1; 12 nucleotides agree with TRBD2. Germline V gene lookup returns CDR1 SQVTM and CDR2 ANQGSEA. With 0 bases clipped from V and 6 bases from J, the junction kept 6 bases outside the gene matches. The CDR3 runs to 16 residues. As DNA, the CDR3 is TGCAGCGTTGAAGAGTGGGCTAGCGGGAGGGCCAATGAGCAGTTCTTC. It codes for CSVEEWASGRANEQFF.

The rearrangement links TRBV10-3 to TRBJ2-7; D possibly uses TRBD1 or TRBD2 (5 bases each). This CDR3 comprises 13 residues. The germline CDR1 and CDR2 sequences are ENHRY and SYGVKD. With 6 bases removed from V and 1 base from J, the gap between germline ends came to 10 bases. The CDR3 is CAISGDASYEQYF. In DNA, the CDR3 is TGTGCCATCAGCGGGGACGCGTCCTACGAGCAGTACTTC.

The CDR3 loop reads CASSLSPGPSYEQYF. The CDR3, as DNA: TGTGCCAGCAGCTTGTCCCCGGGACCCTCCTACGAGCAGTACTTC. This rearrangement joins TRBV5-8 to TRBJ2-7; D could derive from TRBD1 or TRBD2 (5 bases each). Germline-derived CDR1 and CDR2 are SGHTS and YDEGEE. This CDR3 is built from 15 residues. V was pared by 1 base and J by 0 bases, with 11 bases between.

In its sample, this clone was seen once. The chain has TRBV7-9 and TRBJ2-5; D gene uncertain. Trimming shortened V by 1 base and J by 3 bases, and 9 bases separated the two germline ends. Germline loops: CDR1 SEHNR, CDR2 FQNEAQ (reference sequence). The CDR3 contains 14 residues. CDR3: CASSLVVSEETQYF. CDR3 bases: TGTGCCAGCAGCTTAGTGGTGTCTGAAGAGACCCAGTACTTC.

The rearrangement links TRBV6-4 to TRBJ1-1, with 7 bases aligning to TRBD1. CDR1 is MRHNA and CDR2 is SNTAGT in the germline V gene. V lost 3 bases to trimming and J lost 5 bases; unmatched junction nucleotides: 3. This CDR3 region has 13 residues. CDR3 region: CASSETGKTEAFF. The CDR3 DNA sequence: TGTGCCAGCAGTGAGACAGGGAAAACTGAAGCTTTCTTT.

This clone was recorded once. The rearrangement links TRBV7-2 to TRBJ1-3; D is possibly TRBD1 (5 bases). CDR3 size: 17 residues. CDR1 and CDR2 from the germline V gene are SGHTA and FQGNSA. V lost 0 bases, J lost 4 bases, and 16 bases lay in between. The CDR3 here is CASSLAGTVGGGNTIYF. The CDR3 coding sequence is TGTGCCAGCAGCTTAGCCGGGACCGTCGGAGGAGGAAACACCATATATTTT.

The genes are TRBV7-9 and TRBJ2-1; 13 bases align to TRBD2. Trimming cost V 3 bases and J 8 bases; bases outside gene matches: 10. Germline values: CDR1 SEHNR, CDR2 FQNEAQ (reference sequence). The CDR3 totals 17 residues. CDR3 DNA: TGTGCCAGCAGCTTGGGGACTAGCGGGAAAGTCGGCCATGAGCAGTTCTTC. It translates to CASSLGTSGKVGHEQFF.

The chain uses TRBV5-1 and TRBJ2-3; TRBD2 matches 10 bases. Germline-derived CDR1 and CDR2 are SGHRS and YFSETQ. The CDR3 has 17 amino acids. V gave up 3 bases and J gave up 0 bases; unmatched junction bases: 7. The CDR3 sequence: CASSSGLAASSTDTQYF. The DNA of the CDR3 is TGCGCCAGCAGCTCCGGACTAGCGGCTTCTAGCACAGATACGCAGTATTTT.

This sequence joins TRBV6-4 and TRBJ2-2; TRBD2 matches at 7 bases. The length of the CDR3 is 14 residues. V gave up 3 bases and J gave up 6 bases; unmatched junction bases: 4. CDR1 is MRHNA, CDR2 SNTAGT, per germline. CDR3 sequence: CASSERELAGELFF. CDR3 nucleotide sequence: TGTGCCAGCAGTGAGCGGGAGCTAGCCGGGGAGCTGTTTTTT.

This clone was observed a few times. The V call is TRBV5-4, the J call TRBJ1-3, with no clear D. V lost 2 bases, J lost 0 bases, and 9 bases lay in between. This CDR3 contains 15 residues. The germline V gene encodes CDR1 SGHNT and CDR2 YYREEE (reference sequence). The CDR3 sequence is CASSFYIGSGNTIYF. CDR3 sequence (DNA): TGTGCCAGCAGCTTTTACATAGGCTCTGGAAACACCATATATTTT.

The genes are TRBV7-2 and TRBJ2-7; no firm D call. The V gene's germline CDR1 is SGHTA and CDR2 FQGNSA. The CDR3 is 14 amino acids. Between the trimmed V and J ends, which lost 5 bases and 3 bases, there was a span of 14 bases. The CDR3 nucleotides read TGTGCCAGCAGCCGTACTACCAGCTTCTACGAGCAGTACTTC. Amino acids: CASSRTTSFYEQYF.